The 27 T cell receptor beta chains given below trace back to one sample, sequenced in a study of blood T cell repertoires in COVID-19. Clones were sequenced by immunoSEQ multiplex PCR, and TCRdb holds only the in-frame ones, with some missing. Here the sample spans some 180,000 clones, less than 85% being singletons. Sequencing was performed on PBMCs or T cells enriched from blood (not recorded which). The receptors originated from an older woman with acute COVID-19.

The CDR3 DNA follows: TGTGCCACCCGACAGGGGGATACGCAGTATTTT. Translating gives CATRQGDTQYF. The rearrangement joins TRBV3-1 (or the pseudogene TRBV3-2) to TRBJ2-3; TRBD1 aligns across 8 bases. V lost 10 bases to trimming and J lost 6 bases; unmatched junction nucleotides: 3. CDR1 is LGHDT, CDR2 YNNKEL, per germline (reference sequence). This CDR3 is 11 amino acids long.

This chain links TRBV29-1 with TRBJ2-1; D is perhaps TRBD2 (5 bases). Germline V gene lookup returns CDR1 SQVTM and CDR2 ANQGSEA. The CDR3 is made up of 12 amino acids. V was shortened by 2 bases and J by 7 bases, with 9 bases between the two germline ends. CDR3: CSVEPGFNEQFF. CDR3 nucleotide sequence: TGCAGCGTTGAACCGGGGTTTAATGAGCAGTTCTTC.

This clone was picked up one time. The rearrangement uses TRBV4-3 and TRBJ1-1, with D hard to call. CDR1 LGHNA and CDR2 YSLEER come from the germline V gene. Trimming shortened V by 4 bases and J by 7 bases, and 13 bases separated the two germline ends. The CDR3 has 13 residues. The CDR3 loop is CASSPGRTIEAFF. The CDR3 bases are TGCGCCAGCAGCCCCGGGAGGACTATTGAAGCTTTCTTT.

The table lists this clone with a few counts. V gene TRBV7-2 combines with J gene TRBJ1-3, with D unclear. Germline V gives CDR1 SGHTA, CDR2 FQGNSA. Trimming removed 1 base at V and 0 bases at J, with 13 bases between. The CDR3 totals 17 residues. The CDR3 DNA sequence: TGTGCCAGCAGCTTAGGGGCCGAAAGTTACTCTGGAAACACCATATATTTT. It is translated as CASSLGAESYSGNTIYF. Based on the CDR3 plus reference TRBV7-2 and TRBJ1-3, the full variable domain is GAGVSQSPSNKVTEKGKDVELRCDPISGHTALYWYRQSLGQGLEFLIYFQGNSAPDKSGLPSDRFSAERTGGSVSTLTIQRTQQEDSAVYLCASSLGAESYSGNTIYFGEGSWLTVV.

In the case of this clone: Other DNA sequences within the sample encode an identical CDR3. The rearrangement links TRBV18 to TRBJ2-1; 10 nucleotides align to TRBD2. Looked up from germline, CDR1 is KGHSH and CDR2 is LQKENI. V lost 3 bases to trimming and J lost 9 bases; unmatched junction nucleotides: 8. The CDR3 is made up of 15 amino acids. The CDR3 loop reads CASSPGLAGVGEQFF. The CDR3, as DNA: TGTGCCAGCTCACCCGGGCTAGCGGGAGTAGGTGAGCAGTTCTTC.

The rearrangement uses TRBV6-4 and TRBJ2-3; TRBD2 aligns across 8 bases. The junction had 9 bases not matched to a gene; V was cut back by 6 bases and J by 1 base. The CDR3 totals 16 residues. The V gene's germline CDR1 is MRHNA and CDR2 SNTAGT. The CDR3 region is CASSLAETSGTDTQYF. CDR3 DNA: TGTGCCAGCAGCCTGGCGGAGACTAGCGGCACAGATACGCAGTATTTT.

This clone was observed a single time. The chain uses TRBV5-5 and TRBJ2-7, with 16 bases fitting TRBD2. V shed 4 bases, J shed 5 bases, and the junction held 6 bases outside the gene matches. This CDR3 comprises 16 residues. Looked up from germline, CDR1 is SGHKS and CDR2 is YYEKEE (reference sequence). The CDR3: CASSPGLAGGLNEQYV. DNA of the CDR3: TGTGCCAGCAGCCCGGGACTAGCGGGGGGGCTGAACGAGCAGTACGTC.

The chain recombines TRBV5-4 with TRBJ2-2; possible D gene TRBD1, 5 bases. From germline, CDR1 is SGHNT and CDR2 YYREEE (reference sequence). V was cut by 3 bases and J by 1 base, with 7 bases left in between. CDR3 length: 14 amino acids. The CDR3 is CASSSDKNTGELFF. CDR3 DNA: TGTGCCAGCAGCTCGGACAAGAACACCGGGGAGCTGTTTTTT. Variable domain in full (rest from reference TRBV5-4 and TRBJ2-2): ETGVTQSPTHLIKTRGQQVTLRCSSQSGHNTVSWYQQALGQGPQFIFQYYREEENGRGNFPPRFSGLQFPNYSSELNVNALELDDSALYLCASSSDKNTGELFFGEGSRLTVL.

In its sample, this clone was seen a few times. The chain has TRBV7-2 and TRBJ2-1; tentative D call: TRBD2 (6 bases). Germline V CDR1 and CDR2: SGHTA, FQGNSA. The CDR3 contains 15 residues. Trimming removed 5 bases from V and 3 bases from J, with 14 bases in between. The CDR3 sequence: CASSPGSGYYNEQFF. The CDR3 coding sequence is TGTGCCAGCAGCCCCGGGAGCGGATACTACAATGAGCAGTTCTTC.

The sample holds one count of this clone. This chain uses TRBV6-2 or TRBV6-3 with TRBJ2-7; D remains ambiguous. Between the trimmed V and J ends, which lost 2 bases and 5 bases, there was a span of 10 bases. The CDR3 is made up of 13 amino acids. Germline CDR1 is MNHEY and CDR2 is SVGEGT. The CDR3 coding sequence is TGTGCCAGCAGTTACGGCACGTTTAACGAGCAGTACGTC. It translates to CASSYGTFNEQYV.

The gene calls are TRBV28 and TRBJ2-5; TRBD1 is a possible D gene (5 bases). Trimming stripped 4 bases from V and 2 bases from J, with 11 bases between. CDR1 and CDR2 from the germline V gene are MDHEN and SYDVKM. The CDR3 spans 14 residues. CDR3 sequence: CASSWPGQQETQYF. The CDR3 DNA reads TGTGCCAGCAGTTGGCCAGGGCAGCAAGAGACCCAGTACTTC.

This clone was observed a single time. This sequence joins TRBV24-1 and TRBJ2-1; D not certain. The CDR3 runs 15 residues. Germline V CDR1 and CDR2: KGHDR, SFDVKD. V was shortened by 4 bases and J by 0 bases, with 9 bases between the two germline ends. The CDR3: CATSEGFSSYNEQFF. In DNA, the CDR3 is TGTGCCACCAGTGAGGGCTTCAGCTCCTACAATGAGCAGTTCTTC.

The J gene is TRBJ1-1, the V gene TRBV10-3, with D tentatively TRBD1 (5 bases). Trimming stripped 11 bases from V and 0 bases from J, with 19 bases between. The germline CDR1 and CDR2 sequences are ENHRY and SYGVKD. The CDR3 covers 15 residues. Here the CDR3 reads CASYPQDTLNTEAFF. For the CDR3, the DNA is TGTGCCTCCTACCCGCAGGACACCCTGAACACTGAAGCTTTCTTT.

This clone was recorded a few times. The chain recombines TRBV6-4 with TRBJ2-3; D is possibly TRBD2 (7 bases). Trimming pared 10 bases from V and 13 bases from J, leaving 24 bases between. The CDR3 extends over 13 amino acids. Germline V gene data show CDR1 as MRHNA and CDR2 as SNTAGT. The CDR3 DNA reads as TGTGCCACAGCGGAAGGATGGGGGGGCCACAAGTATTTT. Translation gives CATAEGWGGHKYF.

This clone was observed many times. V and J are TRBV6-5 and TRBJ2-3; 9 bases align to TRBD2. The germline CDR1 and CDR2 sequences are MNHEY and SVGAGI. The J segment lost 1 base and the V segment lost 7 bases, leaving 6 bases of the junction unmatched. The CDR3 consists of 15 residues. The CDR3 DNA is TGTGCCAGCACCAACCCTAGCGGGGGCACAGATACGCAGTATTTT. It is translated as CASTNPSGGTDTQYF.

This chain connects TRBV3-1 (or the pseudogene TRBV3-2) to TRBJ2-3; D gene uncertain. Germline loops: CDR1 LGHDT, CDR2 YNNKEL (reference sequence). The CDR3 covers 12 residues. The V end was cut by 5 bases, the J end by 4 bases, with 7 bases between. The CDR3 region has the DNA TGTGCCAGCAGCGACACCCCAGATACGCAGTATTTT. Translation: CASSDTPDTQYF.

The V call is TRBV27, the J call TRBJ2-1, with D unclear. Trimming stripped 2 bases from V and 7 bases from J, with 12 bases between. Germline CDR1 MNHEY, CDR2 SMNVEV (reference sequence). The CDR3 contains 14 residues. The CDR3 DNA sequence: TGTGCCAGCAGTTTAGGAGAGGCCGGGAATGAGCAGTTCTTC. Its translation is CASSLGEAGNEQFF.

This chain joins TRBV7-2 and TRBJ1-2; 12 nucleotides match TRBD1. This CDR3 has 16 amino acids. Germline V gives CDR1 SGHTA, CDR2 FQGNSA. V lost 5 bases, J lost 7 bases, and 11 bases stayed unmatched. The CDR3 loop is CASSRPTGTGGAGYTF. The CDR3 DNA reads TGTGCCAGCAGCCGCCCCACCGGGACAGGGGGCGCTGGCTACACCTTC.

This chain connects TRBV5-4 to TRBJ2-7; D perhaps matches TRBD2 (6 bases). V lost 4 bases, J lost 0 bases, and 11 bases lay in between. Germline V gene lookup returns CDR1 SGHNT and CDR2 YYREEE (reference sequence). This CDR3 region has 14 residues. For the CDR3, the DNA is TGTGCCAGCAGCCCGGGCGGGACCTCCTACGAGCAGTACTTC. Translated, it gives CASSPGGTSYEQYF.

This chain joins TRBV10-1 and TRBJ1-5; the D is unclear. Germline-derived CDR1 and CDR2 are WNHNN and SYGVQD (reference sequence). The CDR3 contains 13 residues. V lost 4 bases and J 3 bases, leaving 7 bases between the germline ends. CDR3 nucleotide sequence: TGCGCCAGCAGTGCAGGTTTCAATCAGCCCCAGCATTTT. Its translation is CASSAGFNQPQHF.

The chain carries TRBV24-1 and TRBJ2-3; D not certain. Per the germline V gene, CDR1 is KGHDR and CDR2 is SFDVKD. V lost 4 bases, J lost 2 bases, and 9 bases lay in between. The CDR3 length is 14 residues. This chain's CDR3 is CATSDSSYTDTQYF. The DNA for the CDR3 is TGTGCCACCAGTGACTCGTCTTACACAGATACGCAGTATTTT.

The rearrangement uses TRBV2 and TRBJ2-7; 10 bases are a match to TRBD1. V shed 6 bases, J shed 3 bases, and the junction held 17 bases outside the gene matches. In germline, CDR1 is SNHLY, CDR2 FYNNEI. The CDR3 loop spans 18 amino acids. In DNA, the CDR3 is TGTGCCAGCAGCCGACGACAGGGGGCGCGGGGTGGCTACTACGAGCAGTACTTC. This sequence encodes CASSRRQGARGGYYEQYF.

This clone was counted a few times. This sequence joins TRBV10-2 and TRBJ2-2; a possible D gene is TRBD1 (5 bases). The CDR3 runs to 13 residues. Trimming pared 2 bases from V and 6 bases from J, leaving 7 bases between. The germline CDR1 and CDR2 sequences are WSHSY and SAAADI. In nucleotides, the CDR3 is TGCGCCAGCAGTGAGCAGGGCCCCGGGGAGCTGTTTTTT. Translating gives CASSEQGPGELFF.

Of note for this clone: A much larger clone is a single base away; this may be a read error. This sequence joins TRBV5-4 and TRBJ2-5; 7 bases align to TRBD1. With 4 bases clipped from V and 1 base from J, the junction kept 4 bases outside the gene matches. This CDR3 comprises 14 residues. Germline V gene lookup returns CDR1 SGHNT and CDR2 YYREEE (reference sequence). The CDR3 protein is CASSPGTVQETQYF. In DNA, the CDR3 is TGTGCCAGCAGCCCCGGGACAGTCCAAGAGACCCAGTACTTC.

The chain joins TRBV6-2 or TRBV6-3 to TRBJ1-2, with TRBD1 as a possible D gene (6 bases). The CDR3 runs 11 residues. The germline V and J ends were trimmed by 4 bases and 8 bases, with 8 bases remaining between them. Germline loops: CDR1 MNHEY, CDR2 SVGEGT. For the CDR3, the DNA is TGTGCCAGCAGTTGGACAGAGGGCTACACCTTC. This gives the protein CASSWTEGYTF.

This clone was seen once. This chain joins TRBV11-3 and TRBJ2-1, with 11 positions matching TRBD2. Germline loops: CDR1 SGHNT, CDR2 YENEEA. This CDR3 has 15 amino acids. V gave up 5 bases and J gave up 4 bases; unmatched junction bases: 4. The CDR3 sequence is CASSKGTSGYNEQFF. CDR3 sequence (DNA): TGTGCCAGCAGCAAAGGGACTAGCGGATACAATGAGCAGTTCTTC.

The rearrangement links TRBV4-3 to TRBJ1-2; possibly TRBD1 for D (6 bases). CDR3 size: 16 residues. Trimming shortened V by 1 base and J by 4 bases, and 16 bases separated the two germline ends. Germline-derived CDR1 and CDR2 are LGHNA and YSLEER. The CDR3 here is CASSQAKDSDFYGYTF. The CDR3 region has the DNA TGCGCCAGCAGCCAAGCTAAGGACAGTGATTTCTATGGCTACACCTTC.